This T cell receptor (beta chain) is drawn from a study of cytomegalovirus exposure and HLA in healthy donors. The PCR used 60 Vbeta and 13 Jbeta primers. Profiling relied on immunoSEQ multiplex PCR, and the TCRdb table lists in-frame clones only, not all of them. The repertoire has roughly 90,000 clones, 85% to 90% of them found once; the top ten carry less than 2.5%. Trimming took 2 bases from V and 0 from J, leaving 14 bases between them. From germline, CDR1 is KGHSH and CDR2 LQKENI. CDR3 length: 17 residues. This sequence joins TRBV18 and TRBJ1-3; D is possibly TRBD1 (6 bases). Material for sequencing was PBMCs. The clonotype originates from a man aged 18 to 30 in good health and CMV-seronegative. CDR3 DNA sequence: TGTGCCAGCTCACCAATTGGACAGACCAGCTCTGGAAACACCATATATTTT. This gives the protein CASSPIGQTSSGNTIYF.